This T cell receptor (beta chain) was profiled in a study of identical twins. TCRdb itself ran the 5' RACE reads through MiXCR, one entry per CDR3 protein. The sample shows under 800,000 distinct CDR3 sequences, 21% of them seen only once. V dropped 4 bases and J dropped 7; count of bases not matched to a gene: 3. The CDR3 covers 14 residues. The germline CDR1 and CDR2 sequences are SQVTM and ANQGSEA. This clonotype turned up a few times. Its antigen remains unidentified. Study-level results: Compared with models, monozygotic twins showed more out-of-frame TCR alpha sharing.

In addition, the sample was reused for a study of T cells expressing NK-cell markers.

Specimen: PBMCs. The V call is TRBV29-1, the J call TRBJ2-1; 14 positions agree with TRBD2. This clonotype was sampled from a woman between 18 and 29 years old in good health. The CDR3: CSVGGTSGGNEQFF. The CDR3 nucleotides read TGCAGCGTTGGGGGGACTAGCGGGGGAAATGAGCAGTTCTTC.